The text below deals with one T cell receptor beta chain. The antigen remains unidentified. TCRdb's copy holds only in-frame clones and misses some; the assay was immunoSEQ multiplex PCR. This table holds about 23,000 clones, 70% to 75% found once. The ViraFEST assay expanded antigen-specific CD4+ T cells with viral peptide pools before sequencing. Following a roughly 11-day culture, CD4+ T cells were purified. Prior SARS-CoV-2 infection was absent in the vaccine recipients, as shown by negative nucleocapsid antibodies. The sample is drawn from a study of vaccination effects on CD4 cells after COVID-19. Study in general: Vaccine administered to participants consisted of two doses of either BNT162b2 or mRNA-1273.

Study-wide results and caveats: The study dataset contains few convalescent patients and includes no early post-infection timepoints. Substantial clonal contraction characterized both infection- and vaccine-induced clones late after vaccination.

This CDR3 has 15 residues. Trimming removed 2 bases from V and 0 bases from J, with 5 bases in between. The germline gives CDR1 MRHNA, CDR2 SNTAGT. Sequenced here: CD4+ T cells from PBMCs cultured with SARS-CoV-2 spike peptides, sampled before COVID-19 vaccination. The TCR sequence derives from a human donor who received a COVID-19 vaccine. The V call is TRBV6-4, the J call TRBJ2-6; D remains ambiguous. The CDR3 DNA reads TGTGCCAGCAGTGACAGGAGCTCTGGGGCCAACGTCCTGACTTTC. Its translation is CASSDRSSGANVLTF.